These 7 T cell receptor beta chains came from one sample sequenced in a study of T cells in Graves' hyperthyroidism and ophthalmopathy. RNA transcripts provided the source from which TCR beta CDR3 regions were amplified. HTBI primers were employed in a first-round RT-PCR of the TCR CDR3. MiXCR, applied by TCRdb to the multiplex PCR reads, yields one record per CDR3 protein. In the table there are about 380,000 distinct CDR3 sequences, approximately 18% of which are singletons. The specimen sequenced was blood. All receptors derive from a man aged 18 to 30 with Graves' ophthalmopathy.

This clonotype came up many times. The rearrangement uses TRBV12-3 or TRBV12-4 and TRBJ1-5; maybe TRBD1 (6 bases). There are 15 residues in the CDR3. V was clipped by 7 bases and J by 0 bases, with 13 bases between them. The DNA for the CDR3 is TGTGCCAGCAAATCAGGGGACACTAGCAATCAGCCCCAGCATTTT. It specifies CASKSGDTSNQPQHF.

The chain is built from TRBV7-9 and TRBJ2-1, with 13 bases lining up with TRBD2. The CDR3 sequence is 20 residues long. J gave up 7 bases and V 5 bases, and 20 bases lay outside the gene matches. Germline CDR1 and CDR2: SEHNR and FQNEAQ (reference sequence). The CDR3 sequence is CASSKIAGLAGPGIGNEQFF. The DNA for the CDR3 is TGTGCCAGCAGCAAAATCGCGGGACTAGCGGGGCCGGGGATCGGGAATGAGCAGTTCTTC.

This clonotype was counted only a few times. The rearrangement joins TRBV27 to TRBJ1-6; possibly TRBD1 for D (5 bases). Germline V gene data show CDR1 as MNHEY and CDR2 as SMNVEV (reference sequence). Trimming took 5 bases from V and 0 from J, leaving 17 bases between them. The CDR3 is made up of 18 amino acids. The CDR3 coding sequence is TGTGCCAGCAGTCTCCGGGGGTTGGGGGGCTCCTATAATTCACCCCTCCACTTT. Translated: CASSLRGLGGSYNSPLHF.

As concerns this clonotype: At one end, the junction sequence differs from germline, possibly due to a read error. This chain uses TRBV6-4 with TRBJ1-5, with 10 bases that match TRBD1. The CDR3 extends over 16 amino acids. Germline CDR1 reads MRHNA; CDR2 reads SNTAGT. The CDR3, as DNA: TGTGCCAGCAGTGTTAAGGACAGGGGGTTTGGGCAGCCCCAGCGTTTT. As protein: CASSVKDRGFGQPQRF.

This clonotype was found many times. J is TRBJ1-6 and V is TRBV5-6; D unresolved. Germline CDR1 SGHDT, CDR2 YYEEEE. This CDR3 spans 15 amino acids. V was pared by 1 base and J by 10 bases, with 15 bases between. The CDR3 bases are TGTGCCAGCAGCTTGAGGCGAAGGGAGGGATCACCCCTCCACTTT. The encoded protein is CASSLRRREGSPLHF.

The rearrangement joins TRBV3-1 to TRBJ2-1, with no clear D. The CDR3 loop spans 12 amino acids. V lost 1 base, J lost 15 bases, and 13 bases lay in between. The germline gives CDR1 LGHDT, CDR2 YNNKEL (reference sequence). CDR3: CASSQAGTISFF. The CDR3 nucleotides are TGTGCCAGCAGCCAAGCAGGAACCATCTCGTTCTTC.

This clonotype was picked up many times. The chain couples TRBV12-3 or TRBV12-4 to TRBJ2-6; perhaps TRBD2 as D (5 bases). CDR3 length: 14 residues. With 8 bases removed from V and 0 bases from J, the gap between germline ends came to 8 bases. This chain's CDR3 is CASGRDSGANVLTF. The CDR3 nucleotides are TGTGCCAGCGGACGGGACTCTGGGGCCAACGTCCTGACTTTC.